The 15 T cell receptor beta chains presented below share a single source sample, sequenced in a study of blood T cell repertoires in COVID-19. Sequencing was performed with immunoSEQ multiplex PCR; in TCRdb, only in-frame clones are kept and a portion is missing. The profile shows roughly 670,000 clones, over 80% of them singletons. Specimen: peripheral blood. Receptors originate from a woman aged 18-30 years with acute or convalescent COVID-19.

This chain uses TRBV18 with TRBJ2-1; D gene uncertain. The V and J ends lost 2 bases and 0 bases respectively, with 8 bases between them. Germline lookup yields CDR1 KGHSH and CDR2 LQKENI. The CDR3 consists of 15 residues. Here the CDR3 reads CASSPAQFSYNEQFF. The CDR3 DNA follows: TGTGCCAGCTCACCAGCACAGTTCTCCTACAATGAGCAGTTCTTC.

The CDR3 protein is CASSFAGLGYEQYF. As DNA, the CDR3 is TGTGCCAGCAGTTTCGCAGGGCTGGGATACGAGCAGTACTTC. This chain joins TRBV27 and TRBJ2-7; a possible D gene is TRBD1 (5 bases). The V gene lost 3 bases and the J gene lost 4 bases, with 13 bases spanning the gap. Per germline, CDR1 MNHEY and CDR2 SMNVEV (reference sequence). This CDR3 is 14 amino acids long.

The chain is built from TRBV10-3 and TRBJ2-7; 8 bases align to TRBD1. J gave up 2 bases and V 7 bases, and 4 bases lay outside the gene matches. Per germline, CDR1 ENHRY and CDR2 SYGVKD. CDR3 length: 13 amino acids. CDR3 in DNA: TGTGCCATCACCCAGGGGGCGACCTACGAGCAGTACTTC. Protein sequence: CAITQGATYEQYF.

The CDR3 bases are TGCAGCGGCGGGGACAGTTTATCGGTCTATGGCTACACCTTC. This codes for CSGGDSLSVYGYTF. The chain uses TRBV29-1 and TRBJ1-2; 7 bases match TRBD1. Germline CDR1 and CDR2: SQVTM and ANQGSEA. V trimming: 7 bases; J trimming: 4 bases; junction bases outside the gene matches: 12. This CDR3 has 14 amino acids.

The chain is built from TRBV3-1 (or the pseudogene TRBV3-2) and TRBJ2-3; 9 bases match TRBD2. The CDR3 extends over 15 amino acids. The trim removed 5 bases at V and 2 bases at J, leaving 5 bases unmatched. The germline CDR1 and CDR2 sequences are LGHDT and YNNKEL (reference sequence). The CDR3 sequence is CASSAQRGDTDTQYF. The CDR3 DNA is TGTGCCAGCAGCGCCCAGCGGGGGGACACAGATACGCAGTATTTT.

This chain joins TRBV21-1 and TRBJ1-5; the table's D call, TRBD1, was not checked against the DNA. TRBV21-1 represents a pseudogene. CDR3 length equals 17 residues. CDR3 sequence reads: CASSIRDRGISNQPQHF. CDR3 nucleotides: TGTGCCAGCAGCATCCGGGACAGGGGAATTAGCAATCAGCCCCAGCATTTT.

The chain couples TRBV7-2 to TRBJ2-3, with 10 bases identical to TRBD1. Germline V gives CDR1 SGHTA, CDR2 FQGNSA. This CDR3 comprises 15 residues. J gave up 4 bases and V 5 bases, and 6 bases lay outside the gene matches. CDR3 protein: CASSPRQGAADTQYF. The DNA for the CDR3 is TGTGCCAGCAGCCCCCGACAGGGGGCGGCAGATACGCAGTATTTT. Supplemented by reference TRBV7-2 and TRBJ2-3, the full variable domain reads GAGVSQSPSNKVTEKGKDVELRCDPISGHTALYWYRQSLGQGLEFLIYFQGNSAPDKSGLPSDRFSAERTGGSVSTLTIQRTQQEDSAVYLCASSPRQGAADTQYFGPGTRLTVL.

The DNA for the CDR3 is TGTGCCAGCAGCTCCGAACAGGGGTTTGGAAACACCATATATTTT. It is translated as CASSSEQGFGNTIYF. This chain uses TRBV7-6 with TRBJ1-3; 7 bases are a match to TRBD1. The CDR3 has 15 amino acids. Trimming cost V 4 bases and J 3 bases; bases outside gene matches: 6. Germline CDR1 and CDR2: SGHVS and FNYEAQ.

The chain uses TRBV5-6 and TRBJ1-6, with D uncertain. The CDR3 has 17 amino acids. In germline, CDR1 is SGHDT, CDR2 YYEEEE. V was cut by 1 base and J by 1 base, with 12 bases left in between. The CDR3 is CASSLRRLRSYNSPLHF. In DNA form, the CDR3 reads TGTGCCAGCAGCTTGCGGAGACTGAGATCCTATAATTCACCCCTCCACTTT. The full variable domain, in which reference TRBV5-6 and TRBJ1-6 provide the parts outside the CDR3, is DAGVTQSPTHLIKTRGQQVTLRCSPKSGHDTVSWYQQALGQGPQFIFQYYEEEERQRGNFPDRFSGHQFPNYSSELNVNALLLGDSALYLCASSLRRLRSYNSPLHFGNGTRLTVT.

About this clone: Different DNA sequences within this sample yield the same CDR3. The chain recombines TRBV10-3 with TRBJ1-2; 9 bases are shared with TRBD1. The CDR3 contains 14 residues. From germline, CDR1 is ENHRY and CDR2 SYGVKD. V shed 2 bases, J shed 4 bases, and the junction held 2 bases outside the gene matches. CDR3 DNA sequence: TGTGCCATCAGTGAGGGACAGGGGAGCTATGGCTACACCTTC. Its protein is CAISEGQGSYGYTF.

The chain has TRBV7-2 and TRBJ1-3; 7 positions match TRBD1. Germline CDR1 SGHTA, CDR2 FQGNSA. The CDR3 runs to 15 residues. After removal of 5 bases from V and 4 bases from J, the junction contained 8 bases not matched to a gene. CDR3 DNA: TGTGCCAGCAGCGCCAACTCGGACAGGGGAAACACCATATATTTT. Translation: CASSANSDRGNTIYF.

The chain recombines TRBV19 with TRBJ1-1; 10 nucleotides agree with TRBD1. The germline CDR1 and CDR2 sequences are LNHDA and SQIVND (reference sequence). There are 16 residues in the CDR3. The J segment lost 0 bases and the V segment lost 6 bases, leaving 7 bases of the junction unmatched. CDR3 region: CASSPTGGPMNTEAFF. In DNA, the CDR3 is TGTGCCAGTAGCCCGACAGGGGGCCCTATGAACACTGAAGCTTTCTTT. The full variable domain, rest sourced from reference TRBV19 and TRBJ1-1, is DGGITQSPKYLFRKEGQNVTLSCEQNLNHDAMYWYRQDPGQGLRLIYYSQIVNDFQKGDIAEGYSVSREKKESFPLTVTSAQKNPTAFYLCASSPTGGPMNTEAFFGQGTRLTVV.

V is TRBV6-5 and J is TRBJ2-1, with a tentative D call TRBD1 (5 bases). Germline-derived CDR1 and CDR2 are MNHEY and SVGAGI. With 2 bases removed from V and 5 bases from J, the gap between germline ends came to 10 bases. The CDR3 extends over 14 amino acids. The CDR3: CASSYRGPHNEQFF. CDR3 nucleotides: TGTGCCAGCAGTTACAGGGGTCCGCACAATGAGCAGTTCTTC.

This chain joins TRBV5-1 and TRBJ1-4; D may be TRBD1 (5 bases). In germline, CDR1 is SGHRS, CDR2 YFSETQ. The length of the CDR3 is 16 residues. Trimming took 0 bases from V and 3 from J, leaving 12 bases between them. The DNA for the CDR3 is TGCGCCAGCAGCTTGGACGGGGCGGGGGCTAATGAAAAACTGTTTTTT. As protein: CASSLDGAGANEKLFF.

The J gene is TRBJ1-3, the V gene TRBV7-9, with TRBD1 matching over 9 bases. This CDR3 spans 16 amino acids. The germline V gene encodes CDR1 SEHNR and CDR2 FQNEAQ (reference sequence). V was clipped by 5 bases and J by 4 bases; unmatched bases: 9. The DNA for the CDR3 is TGTGCCAGCAGCACACCTCGGGACAGGGCGGGAAACACCATATATTTT. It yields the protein CASSTPRDRAGNTIYF.